These 17 T cell receptor beta chains originate from one sample sequenced in a study of T cell clones after liver transplantation. The protocol was immunoSEQ multiplex PCR, while the TCRdb copy is restricted to in-frame clones and leaves out a portion. The table has roughly 23,000 clones, approximately 93% seen once; the top ten hold roughly 25%. This specimen consisted of CD8+ T cells from blood, obtained approximately 26 months after liver transplant. These receptors all stem from a human patient who received a liver transplant. The graft donor may be the source of some T cells.

The V call is TRBV28, the J call TRBJ2-7; 11 bases are a match to TRBD1. Germline CDR1 MDHEN, CDR2 SYDVKM. The CDR3 consists of 14 residues. The V segment lost 6 bases and the J segment 7 bases; nucleotides outside the gene matches: 8. CDR3 bases: TGTGCCAGCAGACAAGGACAGGGGGCCTGGGAGCAGTACTTC. Its protein is CASRQGQGAWEQYF.

The J gene is TRBJ2-7, the V gene TRBV30, with TRBD1 as a possible D gene (6 bases). Germline CDR1 is GTSNPN and CDR2 is SVGIG (reference sequence). The CDR3 spans 12 residues. The V and J ends lost 8 bases and 2 bases respectively, with 13 bases between them. CDR3 loop: CAVIRDTYEQYF. In DNA form, the CDR3 reads TGTGCCGTCATCCGGGACACCTACGAGCAGTACTTC. Looking up the rest from reference TRBV30 and TRBJ2-7 gives the full variable domain: SQTIHQWPATLVQPVGSPLSLECTVEGTSNPNLYWYRQAAGRGLQLLFYSVGIGQISSEVPQNLSASRPQDRQFILSSKKLLLSDSGFYLCAVIRDTYEQYFGPGTRLTVT.

The DNA of the CDR3 is TGCGCCACCGGGCGGGTTGTTTCATTAACTAGCGGGATTCGGGGCAATGAGCAGTTCTTC. Translation: CATGRVVSLTSGIRGNEQFF. The chain links TRBV10-2 to TRBJ2-1, with TRBD2 matching 10 bases. The CDR3 covers 20 residues. Trimming cost V 10 bases and J 6 bases; bases outside gene matches: 27. CDR1 WSHSY and CDR2 SAAADI come from the germline V gene.

The CDR3 bases are TGTGCCAGCAGTGAACGCCCGACGGAGACCCAGTACTTC. Amino acid sequence: CASSERPTETQYF. The V call is TRBV2, the J call TRBJ2-5; D remains unclear. Germline V lookup: CDR1 SNHLY, CDR2 FYNNEI. There are 13 residues in the CDR3. V shed 2 bases and J shed 5 bases, with 9 bases lying between them.

This chain joins TRBV27 and TRBJ2-1, with 13 bases lining up with TRBD2. J lost 6 bases, V lost 5 bases, and 7 bases had no gene match. The CDR3 consists of 16 residues. In germline, CDR1 is MNHEY, CDR2 SMNVEV (reference sequence). CDR3 sequence reads: CASSPTSGRAPNEQFF. In DNA, the CDR3 is TGTGCCAGCAGTCCAACTAGCGGGAGGGCCCCCAATGAGCAGTTCTTC.

This chain joins TRBV7-8 and TRBJ2-2; D uncertain. CDR1 SGHVS and CDR2 FQNEAQ come from the germline V gene. V was trimmed by 1 base and J by 4 bases, leaving 4 bases between them. The CDR3 loop spans 13 amino acids. For the CDR3, the DNA is TGTGCCAGCAGCTTAGGCTTCACCGGGGAGCTGTTTTTT. It specifies CASSLGFTGELFF.

The chain links TRBV7-9 to TRBJ2-1; the match to TRBD2 covers 13 bases. J gave up 6 bases and V 5 bases, and 4 bases lay outside the gene matches. In germline, CDR1 is SEHNR, CDR2 FQNEAQ (reference sequence). This CDR3 has 15 amino acids. CDR3 amino acids: CASSGTSGIGNEQFF. The DNA for the CDR3 is TGTGCCAGCAGCGGGACTAGCGGGATAGGCAATGAGCAGTTCTTC.

The chain links TRBV6-5 to TRBJ2-1; D possibly corresponds to TRBD2 (5 bases). The germline V and J ends were trimmed by 0 bases and 2 bases, with 8 bases remaining between them. The CDR3 runs 15 residues. The V gene's germline CDR1 is MNHEY and CDR2 SVGAGI. The CDR3 DNA is TGTGCCAGCAGTTACTCGGGAGCCCCCTACAATGAGCAGTTCTTC. Amino acids: CASSYSGAPYNEQFF.

The rearrangement joins TRBV6-1 to TRBJ2-7; no definite D call. Germline CDR1 reads MNHNS; CDR2 reads SASEGT. The V end was cut by 2 bases, the J end by 3 bases, with 5 bases between. The CDR3 is 12 amino acids. The CDR3 reads CASSELSYEQYF. As DNA, the CDR3 is TGTGCCAGCAGTGAACTGAGCTACGAGCAGTACTTC.

This rearrangement joins TRBV11-2 to TRBJ2-3; D not certain. Germline CDR1 SGHAT, CDR2 FQNNGV. Trimming left V 0 bases short and J 2 bases short, with 18 bases between. There are 18 residues in the CDR3. CDR3 sequence (DNA): TGTGCCAGCAGCTTAGATTACTTTAGTGAGCATGACACAGATACGCAGTATTTT. This encodes CASSLDYFSEHDTDTQYF.

The chain carries TRBV19 and TRBJ2-7; a possible D gene is TRBD1 (5 bases). This CDR3 contains 14 residues. Germline assignment: CDR1 LNHDA and CDR2 SQIVND (reference sequence). V was cut by 1 base and J by 4 bases, with 11 bases left in between. The CDR3 DNA reads as TGTGCCAGTAGTATAGTCCAGGGAAATTACGAGCAGTACTTC. Encoded protein: CASSIVQGNYEQYF. Looking up the rest from reference TRBV19 and TRBJ2-7 gives the full variable domain: DGGITQSPKYLFRKEGQNVTLSCEQNLNHDAMYWYRQDPGQGLRLIYYSQIVNDFQKGDIAEGYSVSREKKESFPLTVTSAQKNPTAFYLCASSIVQGNYEQYFGPGTRLTVT.

V and J are TRBV5-1 and TRBJ2-7; D perhaps matches TRBD1 (6 bases). Germline V gene data show CDR1 as SGHRS and CDR2 as YFSETQ. CDR3 length: 13 amino acids. V shed 5 bases and J shed 1 base, with 10 bases lying between them. For the CDR3, the DNA is TGCGCCAGCAGATGGACAGAGTCCTACGAGCAGTACTTC. This gives the protein CASRWTESYEQYF.

The chain has TRBV27 and TRBJ2-7; D is unresolved. V lost 7 bases and J 6 bases, leaving 16 bases between the germline ends. The length of the CDR3 is 13 residues. CDR1 and CDR2 (germline): MNHEY, SMNVEV (reference sequence). The CDR3 loop reads CASTSGLQREQYF. The CDR3 bases are TGTGCCAGCACTTCCGGGCTTCAGCGCGAGCAGTACTTC.

The chain combines TRBV6-5 with TRBJ2-7; either TRBD1 or TRBD2 may supply D (5 bases each). The CDR3 contains 14 residues. Germline lookup yields CDR1 MNHEY and CDR2 SVGAGI. Trimming took off 3 bases at V and 2 bases at J, with 11 bases between the two ends. CDR3 amino acids: CASSYSQGPYEQYF. Here the CDR3 DNA reads TGTGCCAGCAGTTATAGCCAGGGACCCTACGAGCAGTACTTC.

The V call is TRBV2, the J call TRBJ2-7; D might be TRBD2 (6 bases). Deletions cut 3 bases from V and 7 bases from J, with 13 bases between. The CDR3 has 13 amino acids. CDR1 and CDR2 from the germline V gene are SNHLY and FYNNEI. The CDR3 region is CASSDAGRLEQYF. The CDR3 nucleotides are TGTGCCAGCAGTGATGCGGGGCGCCTGGAGCAGTACTTC. The whole variable domain, filled in from reference TRBV2 and TRBJ2-7, reads EPEVTQTPSHQVTQMGQEVILRCVPISNHLYFYWYRQILGQKVEFLVSFYNNEISEKSEIFDDQFSVERPDGSNFTLKIRSTKLEDSAMYFCASSDAGRLEQYFGPGTRLTVT.

This clone was seen only once. V is TRBV5-1 and J is TRBJ1-1; 8 nucleotides line up with TRBD1. This CDR3 spans 14 amino acids. The V segment lost 3 bases and the J segment 4 bases; nucleotides outside the gene matches: 5. CDR1 is SGHRS and CDR2 is YFSETQ in the germline V gene. This chain's CDR3 is CASSSDRGPTEAFF. CDR3 DNA: TGCGCCAGCAGCTCCGACAGGGGCCCCACTGAAGCTTTCTTT.

The chain joins TRBV5-4 to TRBJ2-1; TRBD2 aligns across 7 bases. The CDR3 consists of 12 residues. The ends lost 4 bases at V and 10 bases at J; junction bases unmatched: 5. Germline values: CDR1 SGHNT, CDR2 YYREEE (reference sequence). The CDR3 sequence is CASSKGSGEQFF. The CDR3 DNA reads as TGTGCCAGCAGCAAAGGTAGCGGGGAGCAGTTCTTC.